The T cell receptor beta chain described here comes from a study of cytomegalovirus exposure and HLA in healthy donors. CDR1 LNHNV and CDR2 YYDKDF come from the germline V gene (reference sequence). V was pared by 8 bases and J by 8 bases, with 14 bases of the junction left unmatched. The CDR3 runs 15 residues. Vbeta (60) and Jbeta (13) primers were used in the PCR. This table comes from immunoSEQ multiplex PCR, and its TCRdb copy is limited to in-frame clones, with some not included. In the table there are about 150,000 clones, over 60% of which are singletons. The clonotype originates from a woman aged 18 to 35 in good health and CMV-seronegative. The chain links TRBV15 to TRBJ2-1; 8 nucleotides align to TRBD2. The sample comprised PBMCs. CDR3 sequence reads: CATHDAVSGNDEQFF. Written as DNA, the CDR3 is TGTGCCACCCACGATGCTGTTAGCGGGAACGATGAGCAGTTCTTC.